The TCR beta chain described here comes from a study of blood T cell repertoires in COVID-19 (TCRdb year 2020). Study-wide context: Samples covering the acute and convalescent phases of COVID-19 were provided by collaborators in the United States, Italy and Spain. The material from the prospective study consisted of cDNA or gDNA derived from T cells, B-cell-depleted T cells, or PBMCs. Deeply sampled blood TCRbeta repertoires from subjects exposed to, actively infected with, or recovered from COVID-19 were included in the dataset. The repertoires were released in a freely available public database intended as a resource for research on the immune response to SARS-CoV-2. Samples were obtained from the ongoing ImmuneRACE study (first 160 participants) and from 1,000 to 1,500 subjects provided by 6 global collaborators. Sample metadata almost always included a de-identified subject ID, COVID-19 status, age in years and sex. Where available, HLA class I and class II types were obtained from metadata supplied by the sample provider rather than from assay-based typing. What the authors observed across the whole study: The quantity of clinical and demographic metadata differed by source and by participant and was supplied without curation.

TCRbeta CDR3 regions were amplified from genomic DNA by means of the immunoSEQ Assay, a bias-controlled multiplex PCR. Concerning the study's data processing: The number of nucleated cells in each sample was estimated from the amplification of reference gene primers within the assay. Sequence reads were collapsed and filtered to measure the absolute abundance of every unique TCRbeta CDR3 rearrangement. For each sample, productive Simpson clonality was calculated as the square root of Simpson's diversity index over productive rearrangements. What TCRdb holds here is the immuneACCESS table cut down to in-frame rearrangements. Part of the clones is not present; checked against another copy, under half of the missing clones reflect an unresolved V gene, and the others are unexplained. The DNA was the basis for D and trimming; V, J and clone size are from that table. This sample is represented by over 150,000 clones; about 86% of them were singletons. The ten largest clones add up to 0.88% of the sample.

The CDR3 measures 18 amino acids from cysteine to phenylalanine. The kept DNA is CDR3 alone, 54 bases in frame from the first base. The germline V gene gives CDR1 as SNHLY and CDR2 as FYNNEI. V is cut back by 4 bases and J by 0 bases, with 10 bases in the junction unmatched. A note on this clone: The clone's antigen remains unknown. Per-nucleotide qualities are absent, and no much larger clonotype sits a single base away.

Another Seattle source contributed samples from volunteer blood donors who had recovered from COVID-19. Each collaborating institution followed its own protocols to collect whole blood in K2EDTA tubes. For TCRbeta analysis, collaborator samples were shipped as frozen whole blood, as isolated PBMCs, or as DNA extracted from either sample type. The receptor comes from a woman younger than 30 who had recovered from COVID-19. Specimen: peripheral blood. Recombination linked TRBV2 to TRBJ2-3, with TRBD1 identical over 10 junction bases. The CDR3 protein sequence reads: CASSVTGQGFSSTDTQYF. The DNA sequence is given as TGTGCCAGCAGTGTAACGGGACAGGGGTTCTCTAGCACAGATACGCAGTATTTT.